The following is a TCR beta chain sequence with its context. Original processing notes: Estimates of nucleated cell counts were drawn from the amplification of reference gene primers. The protocol was immunoSEQ multiplex PCR, while the TCRdb copy is restricted to in-frame clones and leaves out a portion. V and J calls plus clone size are reproduced from that table; the DNA served to infer D and trimming. The sample has about 250,000 clones; about 84% are singletons. This record comes from a study of blood T cell repertoires in COVID-19. The wider study: Sites across the United States, Italy and Spain contributed samples from acute and convalescent COVID-19. PBMCs, B-cell-depleted T cells, or T cells were the source of the cDNA or gDNA that made up the material.

Enrollment of patients from Seattle took place during active infection, with longitudinal follow-up. This CDR3 has 14 amino acids. V lost 3 bases and J lost 1, with 9 bases in between. From germline, CDR1 is SGHTA and CDR2 FQGNSA. This sequence was found in a woman of 80 years or more with COVID-19, enrolled during active disease. Material for sequencing was peripheral blood. The chain recombines TRBV7-2 with TRBJ1-1; no definite D call. CDR3 coding DNA: TGTGCCAGCAGCTTCGCACAGTCGAACACTGAAGCTTTCTTT. Its protein is CASSFAQSNTEAFF.